The clone carrying this T cell receptor beta chain has only one observation. Its antigen is currently unknown. The data were obtained in a study of OX40 agonist ivuxolimab in advanced cancers. Study conclusions and caveats: Doses of 0.1 to 3.0 mg/kg were accompanied by clonal expansion of CD4+ and CD8+ blood T cells by week 6.

TCRdb's table, derived via immunoSEQ multiplex PCR, lists solely in-frame clones and lacks some. Seen here are about 2,800 clones, approximately 68% observed once, and the top ten hold roughly 25%. The CDR3 spans 20 residues. V dropped 5 bases and J dropped 1; count of bases not matched to a gene: 11. The germline V gene encodes CDR1 MDHEN and CDR2 SYDVKM. Specimen: CD4+ or CD8+ T cells sorted from blood, collected in a trial of the OX40 agonist ivuxolimab. The sequence came from an adult with an advanced solid tumor such as melanoma, head and neck, liver or kidney cancer. V and J are TRBV28 and TRBJ2-1; 16 bases map to TRBD2. CDR3: CASSGVTGLAGGRSYNEQFF. CDR3 coding DNA: TGTGCCAGCAGTGGAGTAACGGGACTAGCGGGGGGGAGGTCCTACAATGAGCAGTTCTTC.